Listed below are T cell receptor beta chains from one sample, sequenced in a study of cytomegalovirus exposure and HLA in healthy donors. Measured with immunoSEQ multiplex PCR; TCRdb has only the in-frame clones, and not every one. Among roughly 110,000 clones listed, about 74% were seen once. The sequencing input was PBMCs. The receptors shown here come from a female donor in good health and CMV-seronegative. Each CDR3 is given with its conserved first and last residue. A D gene is named only where the DNA matches it firmly. Clone size, where shown, is once, few, many, or a class for clones that have expanded.

J gene,clone size,D gene,V gene,CDR3 protein,CDR3 DNA
TRBJ2-5,-,-,TRBV2,CASSEFLAQGQETQYF,TGTGCCAGCAGTGAATTCTTAGCTCAGGGCCAAGAGACCCAGTACTTC
TRBJ2-3,-,-,TRBV2,CASSDGNFLTDTQYF,TGTGCCAGCAGTGACGGGAATTTCCTCACAGATACGCAGTATTTT
TRBJ1-2,-,-,TRBV9,CASSVTGMSGYTF,TGTGCCAGCAGCGTAACAGGGATGAGTGGCTACACCTTC
TRBJ2-1,-,TRBD1,TRBV10-3,CAMMDRSSSEQFF,TGTGCCATGATGGACAGGTCCTCCTCTGAGCAGTTCTTC
TRBJ1-5,-,-,TRBV18,CASSPAVSHSNQPQHF,TGTGCCAGCTCACCAGCCGTGAGTCATAGCAATCAGCCCCAGCATTTT
TRBJ2-1,-,TRBD1,TRBV6-6,CASIGTGNEQFF,TGTGCCAGCATTGGGACAGGGAATGAGCAGTTCTTC
TRBJ1-1,few,-,TRBV19,CASSNRATEAFF,TGTGCCAGTAGTAACAGGGCGACTGAAGCTTTCTTT
TRBJ2-4,-,TRBD2,TRBV4-1,CASTRAPGLANNIQYF,TGCGCCAGCACCCGGGCTCCGGGACTAGCAAACAACATTCAGTACTTC
TRBJ2-7,-,-,TRBV23-1,CASSQPLHEQYF,TGCGCCAGCAGTCAACCCCTCCACGAGCAGTACTTC
TRBJ1-1,-,-,TRBV11-2,CASSLEAGREAFF,TGTGCCAGCAGCTTAGAGGCGGGCCGCGAGGCTTTCTTT
TRBJ2-7,-,-,TRBV11-2,CASSLNFLYEQYF,TGTGCCAGCAGCTTGAACTTCCTCTACGAGCAGTACTTC
TRBJ1-2,once,-,TRBV7-9,CASSLGLAGGTF,TGTGCCAGCAGCTTAGGGCTCGCGGGGGGCACCTTC
TRBJ1-2,-,-,TRBV27,CASTGSPRGGYTF,TGTGCCAGCACCGGCAGTCCTAGGGGTGGCTACACCTTC
TRBJ1-5,-,-,TRBV2,CASSSGVQPQHF,TGTGCCAGCAGTTCAGGGGTTCAGCCCCAGCATTTT
TRBJ1-5,-,TRBD1,TRBV5-6,CASSLDSGGRNQPQHF,TGTGCCAGCAGCTTGGATTCAGGGGGTCGCAATCAGCCCCAGCATTTT
TRBJ2-3,few,-,TRBV4-3,CASSGTRVTDTQYF,TGCGCCAGCAGCGGAACCAGGGTCACAGATACGCAGTATTTT
TRBJ1-5,-,-,TRBV12-2,CASPVALRAGQPQHF,TGTGCAAGTCCGGTGGCACTTCGGGCAGGGCAGCCCCAGCATTTT
TRBJ1-3,-,-,TRBV7-8,CASIQSLSSGNTIYF,TGTGCCAGCATACAGTCCCTGAGCTCTGGAAACACCATATATTTT
TRBJ2-1,-,-,TRBV7-9,CSSSVPAVYEQFF,TGTTCCAGCAGCGTCCCCGCGGTTTACGAGCAGTTCTTC
TRBJ2-1,few,TRBD2,TRBV6-5,CASRLAGGRYNEQFF,TGTGCCAGCAGGCTAGCGGGGGGGAGATACAATGAGCAGTTCTTC
TRBJ1-1,few,-,TRBV28,CASSFLASRSTEAFF,TGTGCCAGCAGTTTTCTCGCCTCCCGGAGCACTGAAGCTTTCTTT
TRBJ1-2,-,-,TRBV5-4,CASSLEGGGYTF,TGTGCCAGCAGCTTGGAAGGGGGTGGCTACACCTTC